This T cell receptor beta chain was found in a study of T cell responses to AZD1222 COVID-19 vaccine. TCRdb's table, derived via immunoSEQ multiplex PCR, lists solely in-frame clones and lacks some. The sample contains 95,000 to 150,000 clones, around 91% of which appear only once. Details on this clone: Its specificity is not known.

Points from the study as a whole: With two AZD1222 doses given, Spike-specific TCR breadth and depth both rose. Clonal diversity was possibly underestimated; the donors were predominantly white British and more often female. No repertoire was sampled before or during the peak T cell response, only after it. The study reported that nearly half of spike-specific TCRs target unmutated variant regions.

The germline V gene encodes CDR1 SGHTA and CDR2 FQGNSA. The CDR3 spans 15 residues. Trimming took off 5 bases at V and 3 bases at J, with 16 bases between the two ends. The sequenced sample was peripheral blood, obtained on day 0 of AZD1222 vaccination. This clonotype was sampled from an adult in good health. The V gene is TRBV7-2, the J gene TRBJ1-2; perhaps TRBD1 as D (6 bases). As DNA, the CDR3 is TGTGCCAGCAGCCGGGTTGGGGGCGCGGACTATGGCTACACCTTC. This encodes CASSRVGGADYGYTF.